The 18 T cell receptor beta chains in this list originate from one sample, sequenced in a study of shared clonotypes between healthy human individuals. Repertoires were generated with immunoSEQ multiplex PCR, while TCRdb's copy carries only in-frame clones and drops some. The repertoire holds 1,100,000 or so clones, approximately 78% seen once, with 0.5% to 0.6% in the top ten. The sequencing sample was made of memory CD4+ T cells from PBMCs. Subset reported: CD45RA-negative fraction. All receptors come from a man aged 18 to 30 in good health. Some clones in this sample may be carry-over from other donors' samples.

V is TRBV9 and J is TRBJ2-1; no definite D call. CDR1 is SGDLS and CDR2 is YYNGEE in the germline V gene. Trimming pared 6 bases from V and 5 bases from J, leaving 0 bases between. The CDR3 consists of 9 residues. CDR3 sequence: CASNNEQFF. CDR3 DNA sequence: TGTGCCAGCAACAATGAGCAGTTCTTC.

This clone was counted only a few times. V usage is TRBV28 and J usage is TRBJ1-5; 7 nucleotides line up with TRBD1. After removal of 10 bases from V and 5 bases from J, the junction contained 5 bases not matched to a gene. This CDR3 region has 12 residues. Per germline, CDR1 MDHEN and CDR2 SYDVKM. The CDR3 DNA reads as TGTGCCACCGGGACAGTGGATCAGCCCCAGCATTTT. Translated, it gives CATGTVDQPQHF.

This sequence joins TRBV5-8 and TRBJ1-1, with D perhaps matching TRBD1 (5 bases). CDR3 size: 14 residues. Trimming shortened V by 0 bases and J by 4 bases, and 10 bases separated the two germline ends. Germline V gene lookup returns CDR1 SGHTS and CDR2 YDEGEE. CDR3 amino acids: CASSLAGLPTEAFF. The CDR3 nucleotides are TGTGCCAGCAGCTTGGCAGGGCTTCCCACTGAAGCTTTCTTT.

The V call is TRBV4-1, the J call TRBJ2-7; perhaps TRBD2 as D (5 bases). V gave up 0 bases and J gave up 2 bases, with 11 bases separating them. This CDR3 has 15 residues. Germline assignment: CDR1 MGHRA and CDR2 YSYEKL. For the CDR3, the DNA is TGCGCCAGCAGCCAAGAAGTTTCGGGAACCTACGAGCAGTACTTC. This translates into CASSQEVSGTYEQYF.

J is TRBJ2-5 and V is TRBV28; 9 nucleotides agree with TRBD1. The J call may be wrong; the DNA end is better matched by TRBJ2-7. CDR1 MDHEN and CDR2 SYDVKM come from the germline V gene. The CDR3 loop spans 15 amino acids. The DNA of the CDR3 is TGTGCCAGCAGTTTCTCAGGGACAGGGTCCGGCGAGCAGTACTTC. This sequence encodes CASSFSGTGSGEQYF.

The chain links TRBV7-6 to TRBJ2-1; no firm D call. The V gene's germline CDR1 is SGHVS and CDR2 FNYEAQ. The ends were cut back, 4 bases at V and 0 bases at J, with 7 bases in the middle. The CDR3 sequence is 14 residues long. CDR3 in amino acids: CASSSTNSYNEQFF. CDR3 DNA sequence: TGTGCCAGCAGCTCTACTAACTCCTACAATGAGCAGTTCTTC.

This sequence joins TRBV7-9 and TRBJ2-7; possibly TRBD2 for D (5 bases). CDR1 and CDR2 from the germline V gene are SEHNR and FQNEAQ (reference sequence). The CDR3 totals 14 residues. Trimming stripped 1 base from V and 6 bases from J, with 13 bases between. The CDR3 protein is CASSLGGRGGEQYF. The DNA of the CDR3 is TGTGCCAGCAGCTTAGGAGGGCGTGGTGGCGAGCAGTACTTC.

This chain joins TRBV5-1 and TRBJ2-3; tentative D call: TRBD2 (5 bases). CDR3 length equals 12 residues. The germline gives CDR1 SGHRS, CDR2 YFSETQ. Deletions cut 4 bases from V and 9 bases from J, with 12 bases between. CDR3 DNA sequence: TGCGCCAGCAGCACCGACGAGCGGACGCAGTATTTT. It specifies CASSTDERTQYF.

This clone appeared a single time. This chain links TRBV11-1 with TRBJ2-7, with 8 bases aligning to TRBD2. J was trimmed by 6 bases and V by 8 bases; bases with no gene match: 18. The CDR3 extends over 16 amino acids. The germline V gene has CDR1 SGHAT and CDR2 FQDESV (reference sequence). In DNA, the CDR3 is TGTGCCAGCGGTCCCTCCGGGGGGGCAGGGGTAGCCGAGCAGTACTTC. As protein: CASGPSGGAGVAEQYF.

This clone occurred once. The chain links TRBV27 to TRBJ2-5; D is possibly TRBD1 (7 bases). Per the germline V gene, CDR1 is MNHEY and CDR2 is SMNVEV (reference sequence). The CDR3 is made up of 16 amino acids. The V end lost 7 bases, the J end lost 1 base, and 19 bases lay between the germline ends. The CDR3 is CASMEGEGAPQETQYF. DNA of the CDR3: TGTGCCAGCATGGAGGGAGAGGGGGCCCCCCAAGAGACCCAGTACTTC.

The CDR3 bases are TGTGCCAGCTCACCAGTCGGGGCAGGGGGCAATCAGCCCCAGCATTTT. Translated: CASSPVGAGGNQPQHF. The chain recombines TRBV18 with TRBJ1-5, with D possibly matching TRBD1 (6 bases). The germline CDR1 and CDR2 sequences are KGHSH and LQKENI. V shed 2 bases and J shed 2 bases, with 13 bases lying between them. This CDR3 has 16 amino acids.

This rearrangement joins TRBV15 to TRBJ2-3; 15 bases agree with TRBD2. CDR1 is LNHNV, CDR2 YYDKDF, per germline (reference sequence). V lost 8 bases, J lost 0 bases, and 0 bases stayed unmatched. CDR3 length equals 15 residues. This CDR3 reads CATGLAGGSTDTQYF. The CDR3 DNA reads TGTGCCACCGGACTAGCGGGAGGGAGCACAGATACGCAGTATTTT. The whole variable domain, remainder taken from reference TRBV15 and TRBJ2-3, is DAMVIQNPRYQVTQFGKPVTLSCSQTLNHNVMYWYQQKSSQAPKLLFHYYDKDFNNEADTPDNFQSRRPNTSFCFLDIRSPGLGDTAMYLCATGLAGGSTDTQYFGPGTRLTVL.

This clone appeared once. The rearrangement uses TRBV11-2 and TRBJ2-6, with TRBD1 matching 7 bases. This CDR3 has 17 residues. The V and J ends lost 6 bases and 2 bases, in that order; junction bases with no gene match: 10. The germline gives CDR1 SGHAT, CDR2 FQNNGV. In DNA form, the CDR3 reads TGTGCCAGCAGTGAAGACAGGGCCACCACTGGGGCCAACGTCCTGACTTTC. Encoded protein: CASSEDRATTGANVLTF.

Here the CDR3 reads CASSQPDRAPNEKLFF. The CDR3, as DNA: TGTGCCAGCAGCCAGCCGGACAGGGCACCCAATGAAAAACTGTTTTTT. This chain joins TRBV4-2 and TRBJ1-4, with 8 bases fitting TRBD1. The CDR3 has 16 amino acids. V lost 3 bases, J lost 5 bases, and 8 bases stayed unmatched. Germline lookup yields CDR1 LGHNA and CDR2 YNFKEQ.

This clone was counted only a few times. The chain combines TRBV5-1 with TRBJ1-1, with D possibly matching TRBD1 (6 bases). The CDR3 loop spans 14 amino acids. In germline, CDR1 is SGHRS, CDR2 YFSETQ. The germline V and J ends were trimmed by 2 bases and 4 bases, with 12 bases remaining between them. CDR3 nucleotides: TGCGCCAGCAGCTTACAACAGGGAGGCACTGAAGCTTTCTTT. Residues: CASSLQQGGTEAFF.

The V gene is TRBV7-2, the J gene TRBJ2-7; D not resolved. CDR1 is SGHTA and CDR2 is FQGNSA in the germline V gene. Trimming removed 2 bases at V and 6 bases at J, with 5 bases between. The CDR3 totals 11 residues. The CDR3 reads CASSLKGEQYF. In DNA form, the CDR3 reads TGTGCCAGCAGCTTAAAGGGCGAGCAGTACTTC.

This clone has more than one count but fewer than ten. The chain combines TRBV5-6 with TRBJ2-5; tentative D call: TRBD2 (6 bases). The V gene lost 4 bases and the J gene lost 1 base, with 17 bases spanning the gap. Germline CDR1 reads SGHDT; CDR2 reads YYEEEE. The CDR3 is made up of 16 amino acids. CDR3 sequence: CASSERGLTSQETQYF. CDR3 sequence (DNA): TGTGCCAGCAGCGAACGGGGACTTACCTCCCAAGAGACCCAGTACTTC.

The gene calls are TRBV5-1 and TRBJ1-2; possibly TRBD1 for D (6 bases). V lost 3 bases to trimming and J lost 0 bases, with 15 bases between them. CDR3 length: 16 residues. Germline CDR1 reads SGHRS; CDR2 reads YFSETQ. In DNA, the CDR3 is TGCGCCAGCAGCTCGGCGGACAGTAGAGCTAACTATGGCTACACCTTC. Encoded protein: CASSSADSRANYGYTF.